The present entry profiles one TCR beta chain with its context. Authors' data handling: From reference gene primer amplification, estimates of nucleated cell counts were derived. TCRdb's copy holds only in-frame clones and misses some; the assay was immunoSEQ multiplex PCR. Clonal size and the V and J genes are those of that table, whereas D and trimming came from the DNA. The sample includes about 180,000 clones, 70% to 90% seen only once; the top ten take 20% to 25%. The sample comes from a study of blood T cell repertoires in COVID-19. Trimming took off 1 base at V and 10 bases at J, with 14 bases between the two ends. The CDR3 has 13 residues. Germline V gives CDR1 GTSNPN, CDR2 SVGIG (reference sequence).

V is TRBV30 and J is TRBJ1-5; D gene ambiguous. The sequence was obtained from a man in his 70s with active or convalescent COVID-19. Sequences were obtained from peripheral blood. CDR3 DNA sequence: TGTGCCTGGAGTGCTGGGCCTTTGGTCCCCCAGCATTTT. Encoded protein: CAWSAGPLVPQHF.